Presented here are 22 T cell receptor beta chains from one specimen sequenced in a study of T cell responses to AZD1222 COVID-19 vaccine. The method was immunoSEQ multiplex PCR; TCRdb's version includes in-frame clones alone and lacks a portion of them. The data contain 95,000 to 100,000 clones, about 90% of them singletons. The specimen was peripheral blood, collected 28 days after the second AZD1222 dose. Receptors were obtained from an adult who received the AZD1222 COVID-19 vaccine.

The chain uses TRBV7-9 and TRBJ2-5; D is tentatively TRBD1 or TRBD2 (5 bases each). The V end was cut by 6 bases, the J end by 4 bases, with 15 bases between. Germline lookup yields CDR1 SEHNR and CDR2 FQNEAQ (reference sequence). The CDR3 loop spans 14 amino acids. CDR3 sequence reads: CASSSGYGGETQYF. The CDR3 coding sequence is TGTGCCAGCAGTTCAGGGTATGGAGGAGAGACCCAGTACTTC.

J is TRBJ2-7 and V is TRBV28; D gene ambiguous. CDR1 and CDR2 (germline): MDHEN, SYDVKM. CDR3 length equals 14 residues. The ends were cut back, 3 bases at V and 3 bases at J, with 12 bases in the middle. CDR3 DNA: TGTGCCAGCAGTTTCCGGGTAGGTGTCTACGAGCAGTACTTC. It yields the protein CASSFRVGVYEQYF.

This clone turned up a few times. The chain couples TRBV27 to TRBJ2-7; no clear D. The CDR3 contains 14 residues. V gave up 3 bases and J gave up 0 bases, with 9 bases separating them. Germline loops: CDR1 MNHEY, CDR2 SMNVEV (reference sequence). The CDR3 DNA sequence: TGTGCCAGCAGTTTTGGACGGAGCTCCTACGAGCAGTACTTC. It encodes CASSFGRSSYEQYF.

The genes are TRBV4-2 and TRBJ2-1; 7 bases are shared with TRBD2. CDR3 length: 16 residues. From germline, CDR1 is LGHNA and CDR2 YNFKEQ. J gave up 5 bases and V 1 base, and 8 bases lay outside the gene matches. CDR3 DNA sequence: TGTGCCAGCAGCCAAGGTGGGGGAGGGCCCAACAATGAGCAGTTCTTC. This encodes CASSQGGGGPNNEQFF.

This chain connects TRBV3-1 (or the pseudogene TRBV3-2) to TRBJ2-7; 7 bases are shared with TRBD2. V was pared by 4 bases and J by 2 bases, with 5 bases of the junction left unmatched. CDR1 and CDR2 from the germline V gene are LGHDT and YNNKEL (reference sequence). The CDR3 contains 14 residues. The CDR3 DNA reads as TGTGCCAGCAGCCTAGCGGGCGCGACCTACGAGCAGTACTTC. It yields the protein CASSLAGATYEQYF.

This clone was recorded once. Other DNA sequences in the same sample also yield this CDR3. The chain is built from TRBV6-1 and TRBJ2-7, with D hard to call. The CDR3 loop spans 12 amino acids. Germline assignment: CDR1 MNHNS and CDR2 SASEGT. V was trimmed by 1 base and J by 5 bases, leaving 6 bases between them. The CDR3 here is CASSEVRNEQYF. As DNA, the CDR3 is TGTGCCAGCAGTGAAGTCAGGAACGAGCAGTACTTC.

The rearrangement uses TRBV5-6 and TRBJ1-2, with 7 bases that match TRBD1. V lost 3 bases and J lost 6; bases outside the gene matches: 8. Germline V gene lookup returns CDR1 SGHDT and CDR2 YYEEEE. The CDR3 length is 14 residues. The CDR3 sequence: CASSSPDRADGYTF. The CDR3 bases are TGTGCCAGCAGCTCGCCCGACAGGGCCGATGGCTACACCTTC.

The sample holds a few counts of this clone. The chain employs TRBV3-1 (or the pseudogene TRBV3-2) and TRBJ1-1; no clear D gene. The CDR3 length is 13 residues. Germline CDR1 LGHDT, CDR2 YNNKEL (reference sequence). Trimming pared 4 bases from V and 4 bases from J, leaving 10 bases between. CDR3 coding DNA: TGTGCCAGCAGCCCGACCCTTCCCACTGAAGCTTTCTTT. Amino acid sequence: CASSPTLPTEAFF.

The chain employs TRBV3-1 (or the pseudogene TRBV3-2) and TRBJ1-5, with D tentatively TRBD1 (5 bases). This CDR3 comprises 15 residues. Germline-derived CDR1 and CDR2 are LGHDT and YNNKEL (reference sequence). The germline V and J ends were trimmed by 2 bases and 3 bases, with 11 bases remaining between them. The CDR3 is CASSQSRGTNQPQHF. The CDR3 bases are TGTGCCAGCAGCCAATCAAGGGGCACCAATCAGCCCCAGCATTTT.

V is TRBV4-1 and J is TRBJ1-5; unclear D gene. Germline-derived CDR1 and CDR2 are MGHRA and YSYEKL. The CDR3 totals 14 residues. Trimming left V 0 bases short and J 4 bases short, with 7 bases between. The CDR3 DNA reads TGCGCCAGCAGCCAAGATAGGAGAAATCAGCCCCAGCATTTT. Translated: CASSQDRRNQPQHF.

The chain links TRBV28 to TRBJ1-5, with D perhaps TRBD1 (6 bases). This CDR3 has 17 residues. Germline V lookup: CDR1 MDHEN, CDR2 SYDVKM. Trimming stripped 2 bases from V and 6 bases from J, with 20 bases between. CDR3 in amino acids: CASSLPGYRALSQPQHF. The CDR3 DNA sequence: TGTGCCAGCAGTTTACCGGGATACAGGGCGTTAAGTCAGCCCCAGCATTTT.

The rearrangement links TRBV19 to TRBJ1-1, with D unresolved. There are 13 residues in the CDR3. With 4 bases removed from V and 0 bases from J, the gap between germline ends came to 6 bases. Looked up from germline, CDR1 is LNHDA and CDR2 is SQIVND (reference sequence). Here the CDR3 reads CASSTTVNTEAFF. The CDR3 region has the DNA TGTGCCAGTAGTACCACAGTGAACACTGAAGCTTTCTTT.

The rearrangement uses TRBV6-2 or TRBV6-3 and TRBJ1-2; no clear D gene. Germline assignment: CDR1 MNHEY and CDR2 SVGEGT. The CDR3 is made up of 15 amino acids. Trimming shortened V by 6 bases and J by 3 bases, and 17 bases separated the two germline ends. DNA for the CDR3: TGTGCCAGCAGCAGCCCCGACGCAGGCGACTATGGCTACACCTTC. It codes for CASSSPDAGDYGYTF.

The chain carries TRBV24-1 and TRBJ2-1; TRBD2 aligns across 10 bases. With V trimmed by 5 bases and J by 4 bases, 7 bases remained unmatched. The CDR3 runs to 16 residues. Germline CDR1 is KGHDR and CDR2 is SFDVKD. DNA of the CDR3: TGTGCCACCAGTGCCGAACGGACTAGCGGTTACAATGAGCAGTTCTTC. This codes for CATSAERTSGYNEQFF.

This rearrangement joins TRBV10-3 to TRBJ1-1; TRBD1 is a possible D gene (5 bases). This CDR3 is built from 14 residues. Germline loops: CDR1 ENHRY, CDR2 SYGVKD. V was cut by 6 bases and J by 0 bases, with 11 bases left in between. CDR3 sequence (DNA): TGTGCCATCAGGGGGGATCTGATGAACACTGAAGCTTTCTTT. It is translated as CAIRGDLMNTEAFF.

The rearrangement joins TRBV18 to TRBJ2-5; the D gene is possibly TRBD2 (6 bases). The CDR3 has 15 residues. V gave up 1 base and J gave up 4 bases, with 13 bases separating them. Germline CDR1 and CDR2: KGHSH and LQKENI. Written as DNA, the CDR3 is TGTGCCAGCTCACCACGGGCCGGGAGCGGAGAGACCCAGTACTTC. The encoded protein is CASSPRAGSGETQYF.

This clone came up once. This sequence joins TRBV10-2 and TRBJ1-1; maybe TRBD1 (5 bases). Per germline, CDR1 WSHSY and CDR2 SAAADI. Trimming cost V 9 bases and J 1 base, with 9 bases left between them. This CDR3 is built from 12 residues. The CDR3 coding sequence is TGCGCCAGTAGGGACCCGAACACTGAAGCTTTCTTT. This codes for CASRDPNTEAFF.

The V gene is TRBV11-2, the J gene TRBJ2-3, with D perhaps given as TRBD1 or TRBD2 (5 bases each). Germline loops: CDR1 SGHAT, CDR2 FQNNGV. CDR3 size: 13 residues. V lost 0 bases and J lost 11, with 12 bases in between. In nucleotides, the CDR3 is TGTGCCAGCAGCTTAGATCGAGAGGGGTTGCAGTATTTT. It codes for CASSLDREGLQYF.

This clone was picked up one time. The chain is built from TRBV5-4 and TRBJ1-5; D is unresolved. V was pared by 4 bases and J by 9 bases, with 17 bases between. This CDR3 spans 14 amino acids. Germline CDR1 and CDR2: SGHNT and YYREEE (reference sequence). The CDR3 is CASSPIPGGRPQHF. As DNA, the CDR3 is TGTGCCAGCAGCCCTATACCGGGCGGACGGCCCCAGCATTTT.

DNA of the CDR3: TGTGCCAGCAGCTTAGCAGGGGGCTTAAAGTATTTT. This translates into CASSLAGGLKYF. This chain connects TRBV7-2 to TRBJ2-3, with 7 bases matching TRBD1. The V and J ends lost 0 bases and 13 bases, in that order; junction bases with no gene match: 4. The CDR3 runs 12 residues. The germline CDR1 and CDR2 sequences are SGHTA and FQGNSA.

This chain links TRBV5-6 with TRBJ2-7; no clear D. This CDR3 region has 12 residues. Trimming left V 0 bases short and J 6 bases short, with 7 bases between. The V gene's germline CDR1 is SGHDT and CDR2 YYEEEE. This chain's CDR3 is CASSLAGAEQYF. The CDR3 coding sequence is TGTGCCAGCAGCTTGGCAGGAGCCGAGCAGTACTTC.

V and J are TRBV3-1 (or the pseudogene TRBV3-2) and TRBJ1-3; 7 bases line up with TRBD1. The trim removed 0 bases at V and 7 bases at J, leaving 9 bases unmatched. Looked up from germline, CDR1 is LGHDT and CDR2 is YNNKEL (reference sequence). This CDR3 has 16 amino acids. The CDR3 sequence: CASSQDGRGPRNTIYF. CDR3 nucleotides: TGTGCCAGCAGCCAAGATGGGAGGGGGCCCAGGAACACCATATATTTT.